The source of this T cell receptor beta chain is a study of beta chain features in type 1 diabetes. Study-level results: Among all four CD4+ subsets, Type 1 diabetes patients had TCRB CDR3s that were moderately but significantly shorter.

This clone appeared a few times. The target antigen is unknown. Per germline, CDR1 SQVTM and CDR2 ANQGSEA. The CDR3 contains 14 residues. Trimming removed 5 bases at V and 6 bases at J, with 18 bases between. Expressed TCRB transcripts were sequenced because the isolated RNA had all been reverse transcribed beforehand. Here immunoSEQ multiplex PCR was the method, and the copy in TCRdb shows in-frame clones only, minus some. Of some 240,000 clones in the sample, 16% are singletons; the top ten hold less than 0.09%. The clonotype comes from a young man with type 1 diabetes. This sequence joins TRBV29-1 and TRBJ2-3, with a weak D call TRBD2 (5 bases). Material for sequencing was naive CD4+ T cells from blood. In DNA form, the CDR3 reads TGCAGCGTTTTCGGGAATCTACTCGTGGATACGCAGTATTTT. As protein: CSVFGNLLVDTQYF.